The 26 T cell receptor beta chains presented below share a single source sample, sequenced in a study of T cells in Graves' hyperthyroidism and ophthalmopathy. There were TCR beta CDR3 regions amplified from RNA transcripts. The primer set for the first-round RT-PCR of the TCR CDR3 was HTBI. In TCRdb, the multiplex PCR reads were re-called with MiXCR into one record per CDR3 protein. There are more than 300,000 distinct CDR3 sequences in the sample; 13% occur only once, and around 9.2% lies in the top ten. Sequencing was done on a sample of blood. The receptors were sampled from a young woman with Graves' hyperthyroidism.

This clonotype was counted ten times or more. This chain joins TRBV2 and TRBJ1-2; no reliable D call. The CDR3 has 16 residues. Trimming removed 0 bases at V and 7 bases at J, with 18 bases between. Germline values: CDR1 SNHLY, CDR2 FYNNEI. CDR3 in amino acids: CASSEAATVDLSGYTF. The DNA of the CDR3 is TGTGCCAGCAGTGAAGCAGCCACTGTGGACCTTTCTGGCTACACCTTC.

The table lists this clonotype with a few counts. The CDR3, as DNA: TGTGCCAGTAGAGGACCGGGACAGAACTATGGCTACACCTTC. This sequence encodes CASRGPGQNYGYTF. The rearrangement joins TRBV19 to TRBJ1-2, with TRBD1 identical over 7 bases. Germline-derived CDR1 and CDR2 are LNHDA and SQIVND (reference sequence). The CDR3 has 14 amino acids. V shed 6 bases, J shed 2 bases, and the junction held 6 bases outside the gene matches.

This clonotype was found many times. This sequence joins TRBV29-1 and TRBJ1-1; perhaps TRBD1 as D (6 bases). Germline-derived CDR1 and CDR2 are SQVTM and ANQGSEA. The CDR3 sequence is 14 residues long. Trimming pared 3 bases from V and 2 bases from J, leaving 13 bases between. CDR3 residues: CSVDKGGGNTEAFF. CDR3 bases: TGCAGCGTTGACAAGGGGGGTGGAAACACTGAAGCTTTCTTT. Together with reference TRBV29-1 and TRBJ1-1, the CDR3 gives the full variable domain: SAVISQKPSRDICQRGTSLTIQCQVDSQVTMMFWYRQQPGQSLTLIATANQGSEATYESGFVIDKFPISRPNLTFSTLTVSNMSPEDSSIYLCSVDKGGGNTEAFFGQGTRLTVV.

V and J are TRBV29-1 and TRBJ2-7, with D maybe TRBD2 (6 bases). The CDR3 runs 12 residues. CDR1 and CDR2 (germline): SQVTM, ANQGSEA. V was clipped by 2 bases and J by 3 bases, with 8 bases between them. In nucleotides, the CDR3 is TGCAGCGTTGAACAGGGAGGCTACGAGCAGTACTTC. Its protein is CSVEQGGYEQYF.

The table lists this clonotype with a few counts. CDR3 loop: CASSLGGADRGYGYTF. The CDR3 DNA sequence: TGTGCCAGCAGCTTAGGTGGGGCCGACAGGGGGTATGGCTACACCTTC. The chain carries TRBV13 and TRBJ1-2; 9 nucleotides match TRBD1. Germline CDR1 is PRHDT and CDR2 is FYEKMQ (reference sequence). This CDR3 has 16 amino acids. J gave up 5 bases and V 0 bases, and 7 bases lay outside the gene matches.

This clonotype was counted ten times or more. The chain joins TRBV2 to TRBJ2-7, with 7 nucleotides matching TRBD2. Trimming at V came to 3 bases and at J to 3 bases, leaving 8 bases not matched to a gene. The length of the CDR3 is 15 residues. Germline CDR1 SNHLY, CDR2 FYNNEI. CDR3 region: CASSEFQRDLYEQYF. In DNA, the CDR3 is TGTGCCAGCAGTGAGTTCCAGCGGGACCTCTACGAGCAGTACTTC.

This clonotype was detected a few times. This chain links TRBV19 with TRBJ1-2, with a possible D match to TRBD1 (6 bases). The CDR3 covers 16 residues. Germline V gives CDR1 LNHDA, CDR2 SQIVND (reference sequence). V was trimmed by 7 bases and J by 2 bases, leaving 20 bases between them. The CDR3 DNA is TGTGCCAGTACCGCCTCTGGGACATTCCACAACTATGGCTACACCTTC. Amino acids: CASTASGTFHNYGYTF.

This clonotype was found a few times. The chain carries TRBV6-1 and TRBJ1-2; 9 bases fit TRBD1. From germline, CDR1 is MNHNS and CDR2 SASEGT. V gave up 6 bases and J gave up 4 bases; unmatched junction bases: 12. CDR3 size: 16 residues. The chain's CDR3 is CASSKPRGTGLYGYTF. Here the CDR3 DNA reads TGTGCCAGCAGCAAACCTCGCGGGACAGGGCTCTATGGCTACACCTTC.

The sample holds many counts of this clonotype. The V call is TRBV28, the J call TRBJ2-7; no definite D call. Looked up from germline, CDR1 is MDHEN and CDR2 is SYDVKM. The V gene lost 10 bases and the J gene lost 1 base, with 5 bases spanning the gap. The CDR3 spans 10 residues. The CDR3 loop is CATSSYEQYF. Here the CDR3 DNA reads TGTGCCACCTCGTCCTACGAGCAGTACTTC.

This chain's CDR3 is CASSITGGGNYGYTF. The CDR3 bases are TGTGCCAGCAGCATCACAGGGGGCGGTAACTATGGCTACACCTTC. V and J are TRBV6-1 and TRBJ1-2; 9 nucleotides line up with TRBD1. CDR3 length equals 15 residues. Germline V lookup: CDR1 MNHNS, CDR2 SASEGT. V was pared by 6 bases and J by 1 base, with 6 bases of the junction left unmatched.

The sample holds a few counts of this clonotype. This chain uses TRBV20-1 with TRBJ2-7; D gene uncertain. Trimming took off 7 bases at V and 3 bases at J, with 10 bases between the two ends. There are 11 residues in the CDR3. Germline CDR1 reads DFQATT; CDR2 reads SNEGSKA (reference sequence). CDR3 loop: CSGAGDYEQYF. In DNA form, the CDR3 reads TGCAGTGGAGCAGGAGACTACGAGCAGTACTTC.

Worth noting for this clonotype: A much larger clone sits a single nucleotide away, making a read error possible. This chain links TRBV2 with TRBJ2-2, with 13 bases matching TRBD2. CDR3 length: 16 amino acids. Germline lookup yields CDR1 SNHLY and CDR2 FYNNEI. The DNA for the CDR3 is TGTGCCAGCAACCTAGGGACTAGCGGGAACACCGGGGAGCCGTTTTTT. The encoded protein is CASNLGTSGNTGEPFF.

At least ten counts were recorded for this clonotype. CDR3 amino acids: CASSATAAGANVLTF. The CDR3 coding sequence is TGTGCCAGCAGTGCCACAGCCGCTGGGGCCAACGTCCTGACTTTC. The chain employs TRBV3-1 and TRBJ2-6; unclear D gene. Looked up from germline, CDR1 is LGHDT and CDR2 is YNNKEL (reference sequence). The CDR3 totals 15 residues. Trimming pared 6 bases from V and 2 bases from J, leaving 11 bases between.

This chain uses TRBV19 with TRBJ1-2, with 7 bases lining up with TRBD1. CDR3 length: 15 amino acids. V was pared by 6 bases and J by 6 bases, with 13 bases of the junction left unmatched. Looked up from germline, CDR1 is LNHDA and CDR2 is SQIVND (reference sequence). CDR3: CASSQYPGTANGYTF. CDR3 DNA sequence: TGTGCCAGTAGCCAGTATCCCGGGACAGCGAATGGCTACACCTTC.

V usage is TRBV24-1 and J usage is TRBJ2-2; no clear D gene. Per the germline V gene, CDR1 is KGHDR and CDR2 is SFDVKD. This CDR3 is 12 amino acids long. Trimming stripped 4 bases from V and 11 bases from J, with 10 bases between. The CDR3 region has the DNA TGTGCCACCAGTGACCGATACAGCGAGCTGTTTTTT. Protein sequence: CATSDRYSELFF.

V is TRBV7-2 and J is TRBJ1-2, with D unresolved. CDR1 and CDR2 (germline): SGHTA, FQGNSA. Trimming cost V 1 base and J 1 base, with 7 bases left between them. This CDR3 is built from 14 residues. For the CDR3, the DNA is TGTGCCAGCAGCTTAGGTCAGCATAACTATGGCTACACCTTC. It is translated as CASSLGQHNYGYTF.

In this sample, this clonotype turned up many times. The chain uses TRBV18 and TRBJ2-5, with TRBD1 as a possible D gene (5 bases). CDR3 length: 14 residues. Germline V gene lookup returns CDR1 KGHSH and CDR2 LQKENI. V lost 0 bases and J lost 7, with 12 bases in between. The CDR3 is CASSPPTPQGTQYF. For the CDR3, the DNA is TGTGCCAGCTCACCACCGACTCCTCAGGGGACCCAGTACTTC.

The chain combines TRBV29-1 with TRBJ1-2; TRBD1 aligns across 7 bases. CDR1 and CDR2 from the germline V gene are SQVTM and ANQGSEA. The V segment lost 3 bases and the J segment 3 bases; nucleotides outside the gene matches: 4. The CDR3 is 13 amino acids. The CDR3 here is CSVDGGGDYGYTF. The CDR3 DNA is TGCAGCGTTGATGGAGGGGGCGACTATGGCTACACCTTC.

The sample holds a few counts of this clonotype. The V call is TRBV20-1, the J call TRBJ2-5, with 13 bases identical to TRBD2. V shed 6 bases and J 4 bases; nucleotides not matched to a gene: 8. Germline CDR1 reads DFQATT; CDR2 reads SNEGSKA (reference sequence). This CDR3 is 15 amino acids long. The DNA for the CDR3 is TGCAGTGCAAGACTAGCGGGAGGAACAGGAGAGACCCAGTACTTC. This codes for CSARLAGGTGETQYF.

To note about this clonotype: A junction boundary mismatches the germline segment, possibly from a read error. The V gene is TRBV6-1, the J gene TRBJ2-3, with a tentative D call TRBD2 (5 bases). Germline V gene sequence: CDR1 MNHNS, CDR2 SASEGT. CDR3 size: 17 residues. This CDR3 reads CASGEARGGSATDTQYF. As DNA, the CDR3 is TGTGCCAGCGGTGAAGCGCGTGGAGGATCAGCTACAGATACGCAGTATTTT.

The V call is TRBV13, the J call TRBJ2-1; the D gene is possibly TRBD1 (5 bases). V lost 6 bases to trimming and J lost 0 bases, with 15 bases between them. The CDR3 spans 16 residues. Germline V lookup: CDR1 PRHDT, CDR2 FYEKMQ (reference sequence). Written as DNA, the CDR3 is TGTGCCAGCAGTCCAGACAGCAGGAGCTCCTACAATGAGCAGTTCTTC. Amino acid sequence: CASSPDSRSSYNEQFF. Supplemented by reference TRBV13 and TRBJ2-1, the full variable domain reads AAGVIQSPRHLIKEKRETATLKCYPIPRHDTVYWYQQGPGQDPQFLISFYEKMQSDKGSIPDRFSAQQFSDYHSELNMSSLELGDSALYFCASSPDSRSSYNEQFFGPGTRLTVL.

This clonotype was seen many times. The rearrangement joins TRBV28 to TRBJ2-2; no clear D. The CDR3 is 13 amino acids. Trimming took off 6 bases at V and 4 bases at J, with 9 bases between the two ends. The germline gives CDR1 MDHEN, CDR2 SYDVKM. The CDR3 nucleotides are TGTGCCAGCAGCCCGAGGCGCACCGGGGAGCTGTTTTTT. This codes for CASSPRRTGELFF. The full variable domain, rest sourced from reference TRBV28 and TRBJ2-2, is DVKVTQSSRYLVKRTGEKVFLECVQDMDHENMFWYRQDPGLGLRLIYFSYDVKMKEKGDIPEGYSVSREKKERFSLILESASTNQTSMYLCASSPRRTGELFFGEGSRLTVL.

At least ten counts were recorded for this clonotype. This sequence joins TRBV28 and TRBJ2-7; 7 bases agree with TRBD2. This CDR3 is built from 15 residues. The germline gives CDR1 MDHEN, CDR2 SYDVKM. The V segment lost 2 bases and the J segment 0 bases; nucleotides outside the gene matches: 4. The DNA of the CDR3 is TGTGCCAGCAGTTTAAATGGCGGGGGCTCCTACGAGCAGTACTTC. Encoded protein: CASSLNGGGSYEQYF.

This clonotype was seen at least ten times. This chain connects TRBV28 to TRBJ1-5; no firm D call. The V end lost 2 bases, the J end lost 5 bases, and 10 bases lay between the germline ends. There are 14 residues in the CDR3. Germline CDR1 is MDHEN and CDR2 is SYDVKM. The CDR3 bases are TGTGCCAGCAGTTTAGGTGGCGGAGATCAGCCCCAGCATTTT. It translates to CASSLGGGDQPQHF.

In this sample, this clonotype turned up many times. The rearrangement links TRBV7-9 to TRBJ2-5; 10 positions agree with TRBD1. The CDR3 is 15 residues long. V was clipped by 7 bases and J by 5 bases; unmatched bases: 10. In germline, CDR1 is SEHNR, CDR2 FQNEAQ (reference sequence). CDR3 nucleotides: TGTGCCAGCAACCGAGGACAGGGGGGTGACGAGACCCAGTACTTC. It specifies CASNRGQGGDETQYF.

There are many counts of this clonotype. The J gene is TRBJ1-1, the V gene TRBV12-3 or TRBV12-4, with D hard to call. The length of the CDR3 is 14 residues. The germline V and J ends were trimmed by 3 bases and 6 bases, with 14 bases remaining between them. CDR3 DNA sequence: TGTGCCAGCAGTTTTGGGGTCGGGAAACCTGAAGCTTTCTTT. This encodes CASSFGVGKPEAFF.